This T cell receptor (beta chain) came from a study of blood T cell repertoires in COVID-19. The method was immunoSEQ multiplex PCR; TCRdb's version includes in-frame clones alone and lacks a portion of them. Of 200,000 to 300,000 clones listed, more than 75% were seen once; the top ten hold roughly 5%. The origin of this receptor is a woman aged 55-70 years with COVID-19, enrolled during active disease. Specimen: peripheral blood.

Written as DNA, the CDR3 is TGTGCCAGCAGCGTATCGGACTTTGGCTACACCTTC. Translating it yields CASSVSDFGYTF. The V gene is TRBV13, the J gene TRBJ1-2; D gene unclear. The germline V gene has CDR1 PRHDT and CDR2 FYEKMQ (reference sequence). The CDR3 runs 12 residues. Trimming stripped 5 bases from V and 7 bases from J, with 11 bases between. The complete variable domain, with remaining parts taken from reference TRBV13 and TRBJ1-2, reads AAGVIQSPRHLIKEKRETATLKCYPIPRHDTVYWYQQGPGQDPQFLISFYEKMQSDKGSIPDRFSAQQFSDYHSELNMSSLELGDSALYFCASSVSDFGYTFGSGTRLTVV.